These 3 T cell receptor beta chains were sequenced from one sample in a study of blood T cell repertoires in COVID-19. This table comes from immunoSEQ multiplex PCR, and its TCRdb copy is limited to in-frame clones, with some not included. The data show more than 65,000 clones, 80% seen once. Material for sequencing was peripheral blood. These receptors all come from a man between 60 and 75 years old with active or convalescent COVID-19.

The chain combines TRBV24-1 with TRBJ2-2, with D tentatively TRBD1 (5 bases). The CDR3 sequence is 13 residues long. Deletions cut 9 bases from V and 3 bases from J, with 10 bases between. Germline V gene sequence: CDR1 KGHDR, CDR2 SFDVKD. The CDR3 nucleotides read TGTGCCACCGGGGCCGCAGACACCGGGGAGCTGTTTTTT. It is translated as CATGAADTGELFF.

The chain carries TRBV25-1 and TRBJ2-4; possibly TRBD1 for D (6 bases). The CDR3 runs to 16 residues. The germline CDR1 and CDR2 sequences are MGHDK and SYGVNS. The V end lost 3 bases, the J end lost 3 bases, and 15 bases lay between the germline ends. CDR3 nucleotides: TGTGCCAGCAGTGACTCCGACAGGTTTGGCAAAAACATTCAGTACTTC. Translated, it gives CASSDSDRFGKNIQYF.

This chain uses TRBV27 with TRBJ2-7; 11 positions agree with TRBD1. This CDR3 has 14 residues. The germline CDR1 and CDR2 sequences are MNHEY and SMNVEV (reference sequence). V dropped 4 bases and J dropped 3; count of bases not matched to a gene: 2. CDR3 sequence: CASSSGTGGYEQYF. CDR3 DNA: TGTGCCAGCAGTTCAGGGACAGGGGGCTACGAGCAGTACTTC.